Each of the 27 T cell receptor beta chains below was sequenced from the same sample in a study of cytomegalovirus exposure and HLA in healthy donors. Only in-frame clones appear in the TCRdb table, and some are missing; sequencing was by immunoSEQ multiplex PCR. This table holds about 98,000 clones, 87% found once. Sequencing was performed on PBMCs. Receptors originate from a man aged 18 to 30 in good health and CMV-seropositive.

This chain links TRBV5-4 with TRBJ1-2, with D possibly being TRBD1 (6 bases). The length of the CDR3 is 15 residues. V shed 4 bases and J shed 2 bases, with 15 bases lying between them. The germline V gene encodes CDR1 SGHNT and CDR2 YYREEE (reference sequence). The CDR3 is CASSHRERTNYGYTF. The CDR3 coding sequence is TGTGCCAGCAGCCACAGGGAAAGGACGAACTATGGCTACACCTTC. Full variable domain (missing parts from reference TRBV5-4 and TRBJ1-2): ETGVTQSPTHLIKTRGQQVTLRCSSQSGHNTVSWYQQALGQGPQFIFQYYREEENGRGNFPPRFSGLQFPNYSSELNVNALELDDSALYLCASSHRERTNYGYTFGSGTRLTVV.

The CDR3 sequence: CASSLLISGGPDGYTF. CDR3 DNA sequence: TGTGCCAGCAGCCTTCTTATAAGCGGGGGGCCAGATGGCTACACCTTC. J is TRBJ1-2 and V is TRBV5-6; TRBD1 is a possible D gene (6 bases). Germline V CDR1 and CDR2: SGHDT, YYEEEE. CDR3 length: 16 amino acids. Between the trimmed V and J ends, which lost 4 bases and 6 bases, there was a span of 22 bases.

A single count supports this clone. J is TRBJ1-3 and V is TRBV7-2; possibly TRBD1 for D (5 bases). The germline V and J ends were trimmed by 3 bases and 3 bases, with 15 bases remaining between them. Germline-derived CDR1 and CDR2 are SGHTA and FQGNSA. This CDR3 region has 16 residues. The CDR3 here is CASSFAMTANGNTIYF. The CDR3 DNA reads as TGTGCCAGCAGCTTTGCCATGACAGCGAATGGAAACACCATATATTTT.

This clone was seen a single time. This sequence joins TRBV9 and TRBJ2-5; D call uncertain. Trimming removed 3 bases from V and 5 bases from J, with 17 bases in between. Germline assignment: CDR1 SGDLS and CDR2 YYNGEE. CDR3 length: 15 residues. The CDR3 loop reads CASSGLTRSLETQYF. The CDR3 DNA follows: TGTGCCAGCAGCGGTCTTACTCGTAGCTTGGAGACCCAGTACTTC.

The chain links TRBV29-1 to TRBJ2-6; D unclear. Germline CDR1 SQVTM, CDR2 ANQGSEA. The length of the CDR3 is 14 residues. V was clipped by 4 bases and J by 0 bases, with 7 bases between them. The CDR3 region is CSVGSYSGANVLTF. In nucleotides, the CDR3 is TGCAGCGTTGGGTCCTACTCTGGGGCCAACGTCCTGACTTTC. The full variable domain, with the rest looked up from reference TRBV29-1 and TRBJ2-6, is SAVISQKPSRDICQRGTSLTIQCQVDSQVTMMFWYRQQPGQSLTLIATANQGSEATYESGFVIDKFPISRPNLTFSTLTVSNMSPEDSSIYLCSVGSYSGANVLTFGAGSRLTVL.

The gene calls are TRBV27 and TRBJ2-1, with TRBD2 matching over 10 bases. The V gene's germline CDR1 is MNHEY and CDR2 SMNVEV (reference sequence). This CDR3 is built from 14 residues. V was clipped by 6 bases and J by 7 bases; unmatched bases: 6. CDR3 protein: CASRGLANGNEQFF. In DNA, the CDR3 is TGTGCCAGCAGGGGACTAGCGAATGGGAATGAGCAGTTCTTC.

The CDR3, as DNA: TGTGCCAGCAGCCAAGACTATTGGACTAGCGGGAACTACGAGCAGTACTTC. It translates to CASSQDYWTSGNYEQYF. This chain joins TRBV14 and TRBJ2-7, with 12 bases identical to TRBD2. Trimming at V came to 0 bases and at J to 3 bases, leaving 6 bases not matched to a gene. The CDR3 contains 17 residues. Per germline, CDR1 SGHDN and CDR2 FVKESK. Combining the CDR3 with reference TRBV14 and TRBJ2-7 gives the whole variable domain EAGVTQFPSHSVIEKGQTVTLRCDPISGHDNLYWYRRVMGKEIKFLLHFVKESKQDESGMPNNRFLAERTGGTYSTLKVQPAELEDSGVYFCASSQDYWTSGNYEQYFGPGTRLTVT.

The chain has TRBV2 and TRBJ2-7; D remains unclear. Germline V gene data show CDR1 as SNHLY and CDR2 as FYNNEI. V was clipped by 10 bases and J by 3 bases, with 16 bases between them. This CDR3 has 13 amino acids. The DNA of the CDR3 is TGTGCCATAGGTGAGGCCGTGGGCTACGAGCAGTACTTC. Amino acid sequence: CAIGEAVGYEQYF. Variable domain in full (rest from reference TRBV2 and TRBJ2-7): EPEVTQTPSHQVTQMGQEVILRCVPISNHLYFYWYRQILGQKVEFLVSFYNNEISEKSEIFDDQFSVERPDGSNFTLKIRSTKLEDSAMYFCAIGEAVGYEQYFGPGTRLTVT.

Here the CDR3 reads CASSPSRGGPEAFF. CDR3 nucleotide sequence: TGTGCCAGCAGTCCCTCCCGCGGGGGTCCAGAAGCTTTCTTT. The gene calls are TRBV28 and TRBJ1-1; TRBD1 might be the D (5 bases). Germline assignment: CDR1 MDHEN and CDR2 SYDVKM. The CDR3 is 14 residues long. V dropped 5 bases and J dropped 8 bases, with 18 bases sitting between them.

The CDR3 spells CASSFGQVWHEQYF. Here the CDR3 DNA reads TGTGCCAGCAGCTTCGGACAGGTGTGGCATGAGCAGTACTTC. The chain is built from TRBV9 and TRBJ2-7, with 7 bases identical to TRBD1. This CDR3 is built from 14 residues. Unmatched junction bases numbered 11, after V lost 4 bases and J lost 7 bases. Germline V lookup: CDR1 SGDLS, CDR2 YYNGEE.

This clone was counted many times. This chain connects TRBV5-5 to TRBJ2-2, with D possibly TRBD1 on 6 matching bases. The germline V gene encodes CDR1 SGHKS and CDR2 YYEKEE (reference sequence). The CDR3 covers 16 residues. The V end was cut by 4 bases, the J end by 2 bases, with 15 bases between. CDR3 sequence (DNA): TGTGCCAGCAGCCCGCTGGGGGCACCTAACACCGGGGAGCTGTTTTTT. The encoded protein is CASSPLGAPNTGELFF. Full variable domain (remainder filled in from reference TRBV5-5 and TRBJ2-2): DAGVTQSPTHLIKTRGQQVTLRCSPISGHKSVSWYQQVLGQGPQFIFQYYEKEERGRGNFPDRFSARQFPNYSSELNVNALLLGDSALYLCASSPLGAPNTGELFFGEGSRLTVL.

The chain uses TRBV5-4 and TRBJ2-5, with 7 bases matching TRBD1. The CDR3 spans 15 residues. CDR1 SGHNT and CDR2 YYREEE come from the germline V gene (reference sequence). The V gene end was trimmed by 1 base and the J gene end by 5 bases; junction bases not matched to a gene: 8. CDR3 loop: CASSLSSGGRETQYF. CDR3 coding DNA: TGTGCCAGCAGCTTGTCGTCAGGGGGACGGGAGACCCAGTACTTC.

V gene TRBV5-1 combines with J gene TRBJ2-3; 11 nucleotides agree with TRBD2. Germline assignment: CDR1 SGHRS and CDR2 YFSETQ. The CDR3 totals 16 residues. Trimming at V came to 5 bases and at J to 5 bases, leaving 10 bases not matched to a gene. The DNA for the CDR3 is TGCGCCAGCAGTCCCGCCGGTACTAGCGGGGGAGATACGCAGTATTTT. As protein: CASSPAGTSGGDTQYF.

The J gene is TRBJ2-3, the V gene TRBV6-5; TRBD2 agrees at 7 bases. Germline loops: CDR1 MNHEY, CDR2 SVGAGI. J gave up 1 base and V 3 bases, and 4 bases lay outside the gene matches. There are 15 residues in the CDR3. The CDR3 sequence: CASSYLAGGTDTQYF. The CDR3 nucleotides read TGTGCCAGCAGTTATTTGGCGGGGGGCACAGATACGCAGTATTTT.

V usage is TRBV6-5 and J usage is TRBJ2-2; TRBD1 might be the D (5 bases). V lost 3 bases to trimming and J lost 3 bases, with 11 bases between them. Germline lookup yields CDR1 MNHEY and CDR2 SVGAGI. The CDR3 sequence is 15 residues long. The CDR3 bases are TGTGCCAGCAGTTATTCGACAGAATACACCGGGGAGCTGTTTTTT. Translation: CASSYSTEYTGELFF.

This rearrangement joins TRBV5-1 to TRBJ2-6, with 7 bases lining up with TRBD1. V shed 2 bases, J shed 0 bases, and the junction held 8 bases outside the gene matches. CDR1 and CDR2 (germline): SGHRS, YFSETQ. The CDR3 is 18 amino acids. CDR3 region: CASSLLVQGISGANVLTF. In DNA, the CDR3 is TGCGCCAGCAGCTTATTAGTACAGGGGATCTCTGGGGCCAACGTCCTGACTTTC.

V gene TRBV6-4 combines with J gene TRBJ2-1; the D gene is possibly TRBD1 (6 bases). Per germline, CDR1 MRHNA and CDR2 SNTAGT. This CDR3 spans 16 amino acids. Trimming removed 2 bases from V and 2 bases from J, with 13 bases in between. In nucleotides, the CDR3 is TGTGCCAGCAGTGACGTGGACAGCCGGCCCTACAATGAGCAGTTCTTC. Translated: CASSDVDSRPYNEQFF.

V and J are TRBV4-1 and TRBJ2-5; 9 nucleotides match TRBD1. The ends lost 7 bases at V and 4 bases at J; junction bases unmatched: 7. CDR3 length: 14 amino acids. CDR1 is MGHRA, CDR2 YSYEKL, per germline. The CDR3 region is CASTPGQGAETQYF. In nucleotides, the CDR3 is TGCGCCAGCACCCCGGGACAGGGTGCAGAGACCCAGTACTTC.

The rearrangement uses TRBV9 and TRBJ2-1; D is ambiguous. Germline CDR1 is SGDLS and CDR2 is YYNGEE. The CDR3 has 15 amino acids. V lost 1 base and J 7 bases, leaving 15 bases between the germline ends. The CDR3: CASSVINGRWNEQFF. The CDR3 nucleotides read TGTGCCAGCAGCGTAATCAATGGCCGATGGAATGAGCAGTTCTTC. Supplemented by reference TRBV9 and TRBJ2-1, the full variable domain reads DSGVTQTPKHLITATGQRVTLRCSPRSGDLSVYWYQQSLDQGLQFLIQYYNGEERAKGNILERFSAQQFPDLHSELNLSSLELGDSALYFCASSVINGRWNEQFFGPGTRLTVL.

The gene calls are TRBV7-2 and TRBJ1-6; weak D call: TRBD1 (6 bases). Germline V lookup: CDR1 SGHTA, CDR2 FQGNSA. Trimming pared 1 base from V and 8 bases from J, leaving 18 bases between. There are 17 residues in the CDR3. In DNA form, the CDR3 reads TGTGCCAGCAGCTTAGAAGGTTGGGGCAGGGGTTATTCACCCCTCCACTTT. This translates into CASSLEGWGRGYSPLHF.

This clone appeared many times. This chain connects TRBV11-3 to TRBJ2-7; 9 bases fit TRBD1. With 1 base clipped from V and 2 bases from J, the junction kept 12 bases outside the gene matches. CDR1 and CDR2 (germline): SGHNT, YENEEA. The CDR3 totals 18 residues. CDR3 nucleotides: TGTGCCAGCAGCTTAGTATCAGGGACAGGGTCGGTACCCTACGAGCAGTACTTC. Its translation: CASSLVSGTGSVPYEQYF.

The rearrangement joins TRBV6-6 to TRBJ2-5, with 7 nucleotides matching TRBD1. The J segment lost 5 bases and the V segment lost 2 bases, leaving 8 bases of the junction unmatched. Germline V gene lookup returns CDR1 MNHNY and CDR2 SVGAGI (reference sequence). CDR3 length: 15 residues. As DNA, the CDR3 is TGTGCCAGCAGTTACGCAAACAGGGGTTGGGAGACCCAGTACTTC. Protein product: CASSYANRGWETQYF.

The chain recombines TRBV18 with TRBJ2-3, with D possibly matching TRBD2 (5 bases). This CDR3 is 16 amino acids long. Germline V gives CDR1 KGHSH, CDR2 LQKENI. Deletions cut 2 bases from V and 1 base from J, with 13 bases between. The CDR3 region has the DNA TGTGCCAGCTCACCAGCCGGGGAGTATGGCACAGATACGCAGTATTTT. Its translation: CASSPAGEYGTDTQYF. Supplemented by reference TRBV18 and TRBJ2-3, the full variable domain reads NAGVMQNPRHLVRRRGQEARLRCSPMKGHSHVYWYRQLPEEGLKFMVYLQKENIIDESGMPKERFSAEFPKEGPSILRIQQVVRGDSAAYFCASSPAGEYGTDTQYFGPGTRLTVL.

V and J are TRBV4-1 and TRBJ2-7, with D perhaps matching TRBD1 (6 bases). The V end was cut by 4 bases, the J end by 0 bases, with 13 bases between. Germline CDR1 MGHRA, CDR2 YSYEKL. CDR3 length equals 15 residues. The CDR3 protein is CASSPSRGSSYEQYF. DNA of the CDR3: TGCGCCAGCAGCCCAAGCAGGGGAAGCTCCTACGAGCAGTACTTC.

The chain uses TRBV5-6 and TRBJ2-1; 14 nucleotides line up with TRBD2. The CDR3 consists of 16 residues. Germline values: CDR1 SGHDT, CDR2 YYEEEE. V was clipped by 3 bases and J by 6 bases; unmatched bases: 5. The CDR3 protein is CASSWRTSGRSNEQFF. CDR3 sequence (DNA): TGTGCCAGCAGCTGGAGGACTAGCGGGAGGAGCAATGAGCAGTTCTTC.

The chain joins TRBV7-3 to TRBJ2-3; TRBD2 agrees at 7 bases. The germline gives CDR1 SGHTA, CDR2 FQGTGA. V was pared by 1 base and J by 2 bases, with 6 bases of the junction left unmatched. The CDR3 is made up of 16 amino acids. DNA for the CDR3: TGTGCCAGCAGCTTAAAGCGGGGCCTAATCACAGATACGCAGTATTTT. This translates into CASSLKRGLITDTQYF.

This chain joins TRBV7-7 and TRBJ2-5, with 10 bases that match TRBD1. CDR3 length equals 14 residues. The germline V gene encodes CDR1 SSHAT and CDR2 FNYEAQ (reference sequence). Losses at the gene ends were 4 bases for V and 3 bases for J; bases not matched to a gene: 2. CDR3 amino acids: CASSSTGGKETQYF. The CDR3 nucleotides read TGTGCCAGCAGCTCGACAGGGGGCAAAGAGACCCAGTACTTC.